These 3 T cell receptor beta chains originate from one sample sequenced in a study of persistence of HIV-infected CD4 T cells. Sequencing used immunoSEQ version 4 in survey mode. The repertoire was sequenced with immunoSEQ multiplex PCR; TCRdb's copy has only in-frame clones and lacks some. The table includes approximately 45,000 clones, about 87% detected once. What these receptors recognize is not known. Nonspecific anti-CD3/anti-CD28 bead stimulation represents the broad CD4+ T cell repertoire. Sorting of responding CD4+ T cells relied on upregulated CD40 ligand together with CD69. The specimen comprised CD4+ T cells sorted from PBMCs after roughly 20-hour stimulation, sampled from a patient who received antiretroviral therapy. Receptors originate from an adult woman with HIV who was CMV-seropositive.

V usage is TRBV6-4 and J usage is TRBJ2-2; D unresolved. The CDR3 covers 16 residues. Trimming stripped 4 bases from V and 0 bases from J, with 12 bases between. Germline CDR1 is MRHNA and CDR2 is SNTAGT. CDR3 sequence: CASSVIAAANTGELFF. Written as DNA, the CDR3 is TGTGCCAGCAGTGTGATAGCCGCAGCGAACACCGGGGAGCTGTTTTTT.

This chain connects TRBV29-1 to TRBJ1-1; D possibly corresponds to TRBD1 (5 bases). The CDR3 consists of 13 residues. With 2 bases removed from V and 4 bases from J, the gap between germline ends came to 11 bases. From germline, CDR1 is SQVTM and CDR2 ANQGSEA. The CDR3 DNA is TGCAGCGTTGAACAGGGCGGGGGCACTGAAGCTTTCTTT. Its protein product is CSVEQGGGTEAFF.

The CDR3 DNA sequence: TGTGCCAGCTCACCATCACCCAGGAGTGACACCGGGGAGCTGTTTTTT. Its protein product is CASSPSPRSDTGELFF. V usage is TRBV18 and J usage is TRBJ2-2, with D unclear. Trimming left V 2 bases short and J 3 bases short, with 13 bases between. CDR1 and CDR2 from the germline V gene are KGHSH and LQKENI. This CDR3 has 16 residues. Complete variable domain (other parts from reference TRBV18 and TRBJ2-2): NAGVMQNPRHLVRRRGQEARLRCSPMKGHSHVYWYRQLPEEGLKFMVYLQKENIIDESGMPKERFSAEFPKEGPSILRIQQVVRGDSAAYFCASSPSPRSDTGELFFGEGSRLTVL.